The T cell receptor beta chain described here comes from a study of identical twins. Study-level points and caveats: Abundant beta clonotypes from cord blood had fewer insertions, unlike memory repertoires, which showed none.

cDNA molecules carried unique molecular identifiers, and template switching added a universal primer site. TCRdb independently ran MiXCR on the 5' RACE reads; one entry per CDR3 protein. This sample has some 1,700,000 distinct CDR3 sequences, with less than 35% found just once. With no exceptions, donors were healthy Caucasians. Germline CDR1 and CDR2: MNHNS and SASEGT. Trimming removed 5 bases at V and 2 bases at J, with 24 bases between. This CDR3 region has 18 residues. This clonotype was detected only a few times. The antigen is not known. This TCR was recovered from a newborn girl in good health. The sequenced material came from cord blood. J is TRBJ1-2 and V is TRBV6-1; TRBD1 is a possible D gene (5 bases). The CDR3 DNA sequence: TGTGCCAGCAGTCCTATGGGACTCTCGGCCGCTGTGAACTATGGCTACACCTTC. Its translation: CASSPMGLSAAVNYGYTF.